The rows below give T cell receptor beta chains drawn from one sample of a study of T cell responses to AZD1222 COVID-19 vaccine. The method was immunoSEQ multiplex PCR; TCRdb's version includes in-frame clones alone and lacks a portion of them. Here the sample spans approximately 100,000 clones, approximately 90% being singletons. This specimen was peripheral blood, taken 28 days after the second AZD1222 dose. The origin of the receptors is an adult who received the AZD1222 COVID-19 vaccine. Each CDR3 is given with its conserved first and last residue. Each record gives: V gene, D gene, clone size, J gene, CDR3 protein, CDR3 DNA. A D gene is named only where the DNA matches it firmly. For some rows the clone size is stated as once, few or many, or as a class when expanded; others skip it.

v_call: TRBV2; d_call: -; clone_size: -; j_call: TRBJ1-5; cdr3_aa: CASSGDRLSQPQHF; cdr3_nt: TGTGCCAGCAGTGGTGACAGATTATCTCAGCCCCAGCATTTT
v_call: TRBV7-9; d_call: -; clone_size: -; j_call: TRBJ1-4; cdr3_aa: CASSLGISSARPEKLFF; cdr3_nt: TGTGCCAGCAGCTTAGGGATTAGCTCGGCGAGACCAGAAAAACTGTTTTTT
v_call: TRBV28; d_call: -; clone_size: -; j_call: TRBJ1-6; cdr3_aa: CASTLRVPNSPLHF; cdr3_nt: TGTGCCAGCACCTTGAGGGTTCCGAATTCACCCCTCCACTTT
v_call: TRBV14; d_call: TRBD2; clone_size: -; j_call: TRBJ2-3; cdr3_aa: CASSQGEGSTDTQYF; cdr3_nt: TGTGCCAGCAGCCAAGGGGAGGGTAGCACAGATACGCAGTATTTT
v_call: TRBV19; d_call: -; clone_size: -; j_call: TRBJ1-2; cdr3_aa: CARPSPGQNYGYTF; cdr3_nt: TGTGCCAGACCGAGCCCTGGACAGAACTATGGCTACACCTTC
v_call: TRBV30; d_call: TRBD1; clone_size: once; j_call: TRBJ1-2; cdr3_aa: CAWSGDRGSNYGYTF; cdr3_nt: TGTGCCTGGAGTGGGGACAGGGGATCTAACTATGGCTACACCTTC
v_call: TRBV9; d_call: -; clone_size: -; j_call: TRBJ1-1; cdr3_aa: CASSVEPRTEAFF; cdr3_nt: TGTGCCAGCAGCGTAGAGCCTCGTACTGAAGCTTTCTTT
v_call: TRBV5-1; d_call: -; clone_size: -; j_call: TRBJ1-3; cdr3_aa: CASSLGQSSGNTIYF; cdr3_nt: TGCGCCAGCAGCTTGGGGCAGTCCTCTGGAAACACCATATATTTT
v_call: TRBV2; d_call: TRBD1; clone_size: -; j_call: TRBJ1-3; cdr3_aa: CASSDWTGTGNTIYF; cdr3_nt: TGTGCCAGCAGTGACTGGACAGGTACTGGAAACACCATATATTTT
v_call: TRBV6-5; d_call: TRBD2; clone_size: -; j_call: TRBJ2-5; cdr3_aa: CASSSLAGGPETQYF; cdr3_nt: TGTGCCAGCAGTTCGCTAGCGGGAGGCCCAGAGACCCAGTACTTC
v_call: TRBV9; d_call: TRBD1; clone_size: -; j_call: TRBJ2-5; cdr3_aa: CASSTATGGQETQYF; cdr3_nt: TGTGCCAGCAGCACCGCCACAGGGGGCCAAGAGACCCAGTACTTC
v_call: TRBV5-1; d_call: -; clone_size: -; j_call: TRBJ2-7; cdr3_aa: CASSLVGSDYEQYF; cdr3_nt: TGCGCCAGCAGCTTGGTAGGCTCAGACTACGAGCAGTACTTC
v_call: TRBV7-6; d_call: TRBD1; clone_size: -; j_call: TRBJ1-4; cdr3_aa: CASSLGPTGVTEKLFF; cdr3_nt: TGTGCCAGCAGCTTAGGCCCGACAGGGGTGACGGAAAAACTGTTTTTT
v_call: TRBV4-2; d_call: TRBD2; clone_size: -; j_call: TRBJ2-2; cdr3_aa: CASSGLAGDLNTGELFF; cdr3_nt: TGTGCCAGCAGCGGACTAGCGGGAGATTTGAACACCGGGGAGCTGTTTTTT
v_call: TRBV12-3/TRBV12-4; d_call: -; clone_size: -; j_call: TRBJ1-1; cdr3_aa: CASSDGGNTEAFF; cdr3_nt: TGTGCCAGCAGTGACGGGGGGAACACTGAAGCTTTCTTT
v_call: TRBV14; d_call: -; clone_size: -; j_call: TRBJ1-3; cdr3_aa: CASSHVGRAGNTIYF; cdr3_nt: TGTGCCAGCAGCCACGTTGGTAGGGCTGGAAACACCATATATTTT
v_call: TRBV15; d_call: -; clone_size: -; j_call: TRBJ2-3; cdr3_aa: CATSRDRKGPSTDTQYF; cdr3_nt: TGTGCCACCAGCAGAGATCGTAAGGGTCCTAGCACAGATACGCAGTATTTT
v_call: TRBV5-4; d_call: -; clone_size: few; j_call: TRBJ1-4; cdr3_aa: CASSLRQSNEKLFF; cdr3_nt: TGTGCCAGCAGCTTACGACAGTCTAATGAAAAACTGTTTTTT
v_call: TRBV9; d_call: -; clone_size: -; j_call: TRBJ2-7; cdr3_aa: CASSPHRVPYEQYF; cdr3_nt: TGTGCCAGCAGCCCGCACAGGGTCCCCTACGAGCAGTACTTC
v_call: TRBV11-2; d_call: -; clone_size: -; j_call: TRBJ1-3; cdr3_aa: CASSPGITSGNTIYF; cdr3_nt: TGTGCCAGCAGCCCAGGGATTACCTCTGGAAACACCATATATTTT
v_call: TRBV7-9; d_call: -; clone_size: -; j_call: TRBJ1-5; cdr3_aa: CASSRWVLREGGNQPQHF; cdr3_nt: TGTGCCAGCAGCCGATGGGTGCTTCGGGAGGGGGGCAATCAGCCCCAGCATTTT
v_call: TRBV6-5; d_call: -; clone_size: -; j_call: TRBJ1-1; cdr3_aa: CASSYVQGRRAEAFF; cdr3_nt: TGTGCCAGCAGTTACGTCCAGGGTAGAAGAGCTGAAGCTTTCTTT
v_call: TRBV7-6; d_call: TRBD1; clone_size: -; j_call: TRBJ1-2; cdr3_aa: CASSSRPGQGADGYTF; cdr3_nt: TGTGCCAGCAGCTCGAGACCGGGACAGGGGGCGGATGGCTACACCTTC
v_call: TRBV6-2/TRBV6-3; d_call: -; clone_size: -; j_call: TRBJ2-3; cdr3_aa: CASSWAAVHTDTQYF; cdr3_nt: TGTGCCAGCAGTTGGGCGGCGGTACACACAGATACGCAGTATTTT
v_call: TRBV6-1; d_call: -; clone_size: -; j_call: TRBJ2-1; cdr3_aa: CASSEGGLLGDEQFF; cdr3_nt: TGTGCCAGCAGTGAAGGTGGACTTTTAGGGGATGAGCAGTTCTTC
v_call: TRBV19; d_call: TRBD1; clone_size: -; j_call: TRBJ1-2; cdr3_aa: CASSKGQFIYGYTF; cdr3_nt: TGTGCCAGTAGCAAGGGACAGTTTATCTATGGCTACACCTTC
v_call: TRBV7-9; d_call: -; clone_size: -; j_call: TRBJ1-2; cdr3_aa: CASSLGQGNYGYTF; cdr3_nt: TGTGCCAGCAGCTTAGGGCAGGGGAACTATGGCTACACCTTC
v_call: TRBV27; d_call: TRBD2; clone_size: -; j_call: TRBJ2-3; cdr3_aa: CASRMTSGYTDTQYF; cdr3_nt: TGTGCCAGCAGAATGACTAGCGGCTACACAGATACGCAGTATTTT
v_call: TRBV7-2; d_call: -; clone_size: -; j_call: TRBJ1-4; cdr3_aa: CASSPWGGTNEKLFF; cdr3_nt: TGTGCCAGCAGCCCCTGGGGGGGGACCAATGAAAAACTGTTTTTT
v_call: TRBV19; d_call: -; clone_size: -; j_call: TRBJ2-7; cdr3_aa: CASSIKNREFAYEQYF; cdr3_nt: TGTGCCAGTAGTATAAAAAACAGGGAATTCGCCTACGAGCAGTACTTC
v_call: TRBV5-4; d_call: TRBD2; clone_size: once; j_call: TRBJ2-7; cdr3_aa: CASSFFTGGPGEQYF; cdr3_nt: TGTGCCAGCAGCTTTTTTACGGGAGGGCCGGGGGAGCAGTACTTC
v_call: TRBV27; d_call: -; clone_size: -; j_call: TRBJ2-1; cdr3_aa: CASSLSSSGNEQFF; cdr3_nt: TGTGCCAGCAGTTTGTCGAGCTCAGGGAATGAGCAGTTCTTC
v_call: TRBV15; d_call: -; clone_size: -; j_call: TRBJ2-5; cdr3_aa: CATSRVWRVGQETQYF; cdr3_nt: TGTGCCACCAGCAGAGTTTGGAGGGTCGGGCAAGAGACCCAGTACTTC
v_call: TRBV19; d_call: -; clone_size: -; j_call: TRBJ2-3; cdr3_aa: CASSIGQGTKGADTQYF; cdr3_nt: TGTGCCAGTAGTATAGGGCAGGGGACGAAGGGCGCAGATACGCAGTATTTT
v_call: TRBV5-1; d_call: TRBD2; clone_size: few; j_call: TRBJ2-7; cdr3_aa: CASSSGLAGVGEQYF; cdr3_nt: TGCGCCAGCAGCTCGGGACTAGCGGGAGTGGGCGAGCAGTACTTC
v_call: TRBV19; d_call: -; clone_size: -; j_call: TRBJ1-5; cdr3_aa: CATAEGTYQPQHF; cdr3_nt: TGTGCCACCGCCGAGGGGACCTATCAGCCCCAGCATTTT
v_call: TRBV18; d_call: -; clone_size: -; j_call: TRBJ1-1; cdr3_aa: CASSPGAGFNTEAFF; cdr3_nt: TGTGCCAGCTCACCAGGAGCAGGGTTCAACACTGAAGCTTTCTTT
v_call: TRBV11-2; d_call: -; clone_size: -; j_call: TRBJ1-3; cdr3_aa: CASSIRTSEAGNTIYF; cdr3_nt: TGTGCCAGCAGCATACGGACGTCCGAAGCTGGAAACACCATATATTTT
v_call: TRBV11-3; d_call: TRBD1; clone_size: -; j_call: TRBJ1-1; cdr3_aa: CASRKQGSTEAFF; cdr3_nt: TGTGCCAGCAGAAAACAGGGGAGCACTGAAGCTTTCTTT
v_call: TRBV7-2; d_call: -; clone_size: -; j_call: TRBJ1-1; cdr3_aa: CASSYFGGANTEAFF; cdr3_nt: TGTGCCAGCAGCTACTTCGGCGGGGCGAACACTGAAGCTTTCTTT
v_call: TRBV28; d_call: TRBD2; clone_size: -; j_call: TRBJ2-7; cdr3_aa: CASRTSGSRYEQYF; cdr3_nt: TGTGCCAGCAGAACTAGCGGGAGTAGATACGAGCAGTACTTC
v_call: TRBV6-5; d_call: -; clone_size: -; j_call: TRBJ1-1; cdr3_aa: CASSYLVGGTEAFF; cdr3_nt: TGTGCCAGCAGTTACTTGGTGGGAGGCACTGAAGCTTTCTTT
v_call: TRBV27; d_call: -; clone_size: once; j_call: TRBJ2-3; cdr3_aa: CASSSSADTQYF; cdr3_nt: TGTGCCAGCAGCTCGTCGGCAGATACGCAGTATTTT
v_call: TRBV2; d_call: TRBD2; clone_size: -; j_call: TRBJ2-7; cdr3_aa: CASRKETSATYEQYF; cdr3_nt: TGTGCCAGCAGAAAGGAGACTAGCGCTACCTACGAGCAGTACTTC
v_call: TRBV11-2; d_call: -; clone_size: -; j_call: TRBJ2-1; cdr3_aa: CASSPGTYNEQFF; cdr3_nt: TGTGCCAGCAGCCCCGGGACTTACAATGAGCAGTTCTTC
v_call: TRBV2; d_call: TRBD2; clone_size: -; j_call: TRBJ2-1; cdr3_aa: CASSGSGSSYNEQFF; cdr3_nt: TGTGCCAGCAGTGGGAGCGGGAGCTCCTACAATGAGCAGTTCTTC
v_call: TRBV7-7; d_call: TRBD2; clone_size: -; j_call: TRBJ2-1; cdr3_aa: CASSPGTSGRPNEQFF; cdr3_nt: TGTGCTAGCAGCCCCGGGACTAGCGGGAGGCCCAATGAGCAGTTCTTC
v_call: TRBV3-1/TRBV3-2; d_call: -; clone_size: -; j_call: TRBJ2-2; cdr3_aa: CASRETDTGELFF; cdr3_nt: TGTGCCAGCAGAGAGACAGATACCGGGGAGCTGTTTTTT
v_call: TRBV5-4; d_call: -; clone_size: -; j_call: TRBJ2-5; cdr3_aa: CASSLDPQEGETQYF; cdr3_nt: TGTGCCAGCAGCTTAGACCCACAGGAAGGAGAGACCCAGTACTTC
v_call: TRBV30; d_call: -; clone_size: -; j_call: TRBJ1-1; cdr3_aa: CAWSVKGGRGEAFF; cdr3_nt: TGTGCCTGGAGTGTAAAAGGGGGGCGTGGTGAAGCTTTCTTT
v_call: TRBV29-1; d_call: TRBD2; clone_size: -; j_call: TRBJ2-5; cdr3_aa: CSVFTSGKRETQYF; cdr3_nt: TGCAGCGTTTTTACTAGCGGGAAAAGAGAGACCCAGTACTTC
v_call: TRBV2; d_call: -; clone_size: -; j_call: TRBJ1-5; cdr3_aa: CASRVGRDQPQHF; cdr3_nt: TGTGCCAGCAGAGTGGGAAGAGATCAGCCCCAGCATTTT
v_call: TRBV7-3; d_call: -; clone_size: -; j_call: TRBJ1-2; cdr3_aa: CASSYRGDGYTF; cdr3_nt: TGTGCCAGCAGCTACAGAGGCGATGGCTACACCTTC
v_call: TRBV7-9; d_call: -; clone_size: -; j_call: TRBJ1-5; cdr3_aa: CASSAKFPSNQPQHF; cdr3_nt: TGTGCCAGCAGCGCCAAATTTCCCAGCAATCAGCCCCAGCATTTT
v_call: TRBV28; d_call: TRBD1; clone_size: -; j_call: TRBJ1-5; cdr3_aa: CASSRQGGNYQPQHF; cdr3_nt: TGTGCCAGCAGTCGACAGGGTGGGAATTATCAGCCCCAGCATTTT
v_call: TRBV7-3; d_call: -; clone_size: -; j_call: TRBJ1-5; cdr3_aa: CASSFDTRNQPQHF; cdr3_nt: TGTGCCAGCAGCTTCGACACCCGCAATCAGCCCCAGCATTTT
v_call: TRBV7-2; d_call: TRBD2; clone_size: -; j_call: TRBJ2-7; cdr3_aa: CASSLISGDYEQYF; cdr3_nt: TGTGCCAGCAGCTTGATTAGCGGGGACTACGAGCAGTACTTC